This entry features one TCR beta chain sequence. The antigen is unknown. This entry is derived from a study of PD-1 blockade in classical Hodgkin lymphoma. Broader study findings: Patients starting nivolumab less than 1 year after ASCT had lower diversity and were excluded from later analyses. Newly diagnosed patients were reported to start with lower TCR diversity than healthy donors. While CD8+ TCR diversity did not rise significantly by C4D1, CD4+ TCR diversity did. Newly diagnosed patients and complete responders had comparable diversity at baseline.

Time point defined: cycle 4 day 1 (C4D1), after more than five weeks of nivolumab. Every patient relapsed after autologous stem cell transplantation, and brentuximab vedotin exposure varied. The CDR3 runs 14 residues. Germline lookup yields CDR1 MNHEY and CDR2 SVGAGI. V shed 6 bases and J shed 2 bases, with 14 bases lying between them. Measured with immunoSEQ multiplex PCR; TCRdb has only the in-frame clones, and not every one. The sample consists of over 3,500 clones, more than 60% of them appearing once. This chain uses TRBV6-5 with TRBJ2-7; D is perhaps TRBD1 (6 bases). The origin of this receptor is a human donor with classical Hodgkin lymphoma. The sample in question was peripheral blood mononuclear cells (PBMCs), obtained before the fourth cycle of nivolumab. The CDR3, as DNA: TGTGCCAGCAGACTTAGACAGGCTACCTACGAGCAGTACTTC. As protein: CASRLRQATYEQYF.